This record looks at one TCR beta chain sequence and its context. What it recognizes is unknown. This specimen belongs to a study of T cell responses to AZD1222 COVID-19 vaccine. Broader study findings: Spike-specific TCR breadth rose after two AZD1222 doses, and depth rose as well. Spike-spanning, vaccine-associated CD4 TCRs were dominant at 160-218 and 743-854.

V was trimmed by 11 bases and J by 3 bases, leaving 1 base between them. The CDR3 runs to 8 residues. The assay was immunoSEQ multiplex PCR, and TCRdb's table has in-frame clones only and misses some. Of tens of thousands of clones listed, 85% to 90% are singletons. V is TRBV23-1 and J is TRBJ1-1; D gene unclear. TRBV23-1 is treated as an ORF (open reading frame) with a function not yet certain. This receptor was taken from an adult in good health. This specimen was peripheral blood, taken on day 0 of AZD1222 vaccination. The CDR3 DNA follows: TGCGCCGACACTGAAGCTTTCTTT. Encoded protein: CADTEAFF.